The clone carrying this T cell receptor beta chain was observed at least ten times. Its antigen is as yet unknown. Using its own MiXCR run on the 5' RACE reads, TCRdb lists one record per CDR3 protein. Of tens of thousands of distinct CDR3 sequences listed, less than 4.5% are singletons. The source of the sample is a study of neurological immune-mediated disorders. Study-level findings and limits: Phylogenetically, 18 of 34 multiple sclerosis patients' repertoires fell into one related-CDR3 cluster, a possible signature.

The CDR3 consists of 14 residues. Deletions cut 5 bases from V and 4 bases from J, with 14 bases between. The clonotype originates from a man aged 25-45 years with multiple sclerosis. Sequenced material: PBMCs. The V call is TRBV12-3 or TRBV12-4, the J call TRBJ1-1; possibly TRBD1 for D (6 bases). The CDR3 nucleotides read TGTGCCAGCAGTCCTCGGAGAGGGGGCACTGAAGCTTTCTTT. It specifies CASSPRRGGTEAFF.